This T cell receptor (beta chain) was captured in a study of shared clonotypes between healthy human individuals. Notes on the study in general: Estimated richness was generally greater in naive than memory subsets. The naive CD4 repertoires of several donors were compared, and 5% to 6.5% of clonotypes were shared. Represented diversity, genetic and exposure-history alike, was limited by few donors.

Original processing notes: Junction-only immunoSEQ data arrived without quality scores, meaning filtering differed. Libraries were prepared by immunoSEQ multiplex PCR; TCRdb keeps only in-frame clonotypes and omits some of them. V and J calls and clone size come straight from that table; D and trimming were deduced from the DNA. Of around 1,000,000 clones listed, approximately 75% are singletons. The CDR3 has 15 amino acids. Trimming removed 4 bases at V and 3 bases at J, with 15 bases between. Germline V CDR1 and CDR2: MGHRA, YSYEKL. Of note for this clone: Its antigen is unknown.

Sequenced sample: memory CD4+ T cells from PBMCs. Subset described: CD45RA-negative fraction. V and J are TRBV4-1 and TRBJ1-2, with a tentative D call TRBD1 (5 bases). This sequence was found in a man between 18 and 35 years old in good health. Some clones in this sample may be carry-over from other donors' samples. The CDR3 region is CASSRSMTADYGYTF. CDR3 nucleotides: TGCGCCAGCAGCCGATCTATGACAGCAGACTATGGCTACACCTTC.